These 30 T cell receptor beta chains originate from one sample sequenced in a study of identical twins (TCRdb year 2016). The library was generated by 5' RACE. These reads were obtained on an Illumina HiSeq 2000. In TCRdb, the public reads were trimmed at Q25 with fastp and aligned with MiXCR, with productive beta chains retained. A single entry per CDR3 protein holds the most common genes and DNA from its merged rows. The sample yields around 240,000 distinct CDR3 sequences; roughly 7% were counted once. The top ten hold around 3.4% of the sample. The same data also contributed to another study, on yellow fever vaccine responses in identical twins.

The material sequenced was memory (CD45RO+) T cells sorted from blood. The sample's cell subset or site label, in plain terms: CD45RO+ enriched T cells. The receptors stem from a woman in her late teens or twenties in good health.

This clonotype was observed at least ten times. This sequence joins TRBV10-3 and TRBJ1-1; TRBD1 matches at 9 bases. The V segment lost 10 bases and the J segment 6 bases; nucleotides outside the gene matches: 9. The CDR3 covers 13 residues. Germline loops: CDR1 ENHRY, CDR2 SYGVKD. As DNA, the CDR3 is TGTGCCAGTGGACAGGGGTCTCCTCCTGAAGCTTTCTTT. Residues: CASGQGSPPEAFF.

This clonotype showed up just a few times. The chain has TRBV9 and TRBJ2-1; TRBD1 is a possible D gene (6 bases). The CDR3 contains 16 residues. Germline CDR1 SGDLS, CDR2 YYNGEE. The V end was cut by 0 bases, the J end by 2 bases, with 12 bases between. The CDR3 loop reads CASSVGVGATYNEQFF. In DNA, the CDR3 is TGTGCCAGCAGCGTAGGGGTGGGGGCAACCTACAATGAGCAGTTCTTC. Combining the CDR3 with reference TRBV9 and TRBJ2-1 gives the whole variable domain DSGVTQTPKHLITATGQRVTLRCSPRSGDLSVYWYQQSLDQGLQFLIQYYNGEERAKGNILERFSAQQFPDLHSELNLSSLELGDSALYFCASSVGVGATYNEQFFGPGTRLTVL.

At least ten counts were recorded for this clonotype. The genes are TRBV20-1 and TRBJ2-2; no clear D. The CDR3 loop spans 15 amino acids. Germline loops: CDR1 DFQATT, CDR2 SNEGSKA (reference sequence). Trimming shortened V by 2 bases and J by 2 bases, and 12 bases separated the two germline ends. CDR3 sequence reads: CSARSHLRNTGELFF. In DNA form, the CDR3 reads TGCAGTGCTAGATCTCACTTGCGCAACACCGGGGAGCTGTTTTTT.

This clonotype was seen a few times. The chain couples TRBV6-1 to TRBJ2-5, with TRBD1 matching 7 bases. This CDR3 region has 15 residues. Losses at the gene ends were 2 bases for V and 2 bases for J; bases not matched to a gene: 5. Per the germline V gene, CDR1 is MNHNS and CDR2 is SASEGT. Here the CDR3 reads CASSEMKQGQETQYF. In DNA form, the CDR3 reads TGTGCCAGCAGTGAAATGAAACAGGGGCAAGAGACCCAGTACTTC.

This clonotype has just a few counts. The V gene is TRBV5-1, the J gene TRBJ2-6; D tentatively reads TRBD1 or TRBD2 (5 bases each). Trimming removed 0 bases at V and 4 bases at J, with 11 bases between. This CDR3 comprises 16 residues. Germline V gene data show CDR1 as SGHRS and CDR2 as YFSETQ. The CDR3 region is CASSLDPGTGANVLTF. The CDR3 nucleotides are TGCGCCAGCAGCTTGGATCCGGGGACCGGGGCCAACGTCCTGACTTTC. The whole variable domain, filled in from reference TRBV5-1 and TRBJ2-6, reads KAGVTQTPRYLIKTRGQQVTLSCSPISGHRSVSWYQQTPGQGLQFLFEYFSETQRNKGNFPGRFSGRQFSNSRSEMNVSTLELGDSALYLCASSLDPGTGANVLTFGAGSRLTVL.

This clonotype was seen ten or more times. The chain couples TRBV5-1 to TRBJ1-6; D is possibly TRBD1 (6 bases). The CDR3 covers 17 residues. V lost 3 bases and J lost 7, with 20 bases in between. Germline V gives CDR1 SGHRS, CDR2 YFSETQ. The CDR3: CASSSAGTNPGNSPLHF. The CDR3 coding sequence is TGCGCCAGCAGCTCCGCCGGGACAAATCCGGGGAATTCACCCCTCCACTTT. The complete variable domain, with remaining parts taken from reference TRBV5-1 and TRBJ1-6, reads KAGVTQTPRYLIKTRGQQVTLSCSPISGHRSVSWYQQTPGQGLQFLFEYFSETQRNKGNFPGRFSGRQFSNSRSEMNVSTLELGDSALYLCASSSAGTNPGNSPLHFGNGTRLTVT.

The table lists this clonotype with many counts. The chain is built from TRBV6-4 and TRBJ2-3, with 11 bases lining up with TRBD2. CDR3 length equals 15 residues. V trimming: 3 bases; J trimming: 1 base; junction bases outside the gene matches: 0. Germline loops: CDR1 MRHNA, CDR2 SNTAGT. CDR3 in DNA: TGTGCCAGCAGTGAGACTAGCGGGGGCACAGATACGCAGTATTTT. Translating gives CASSETSGGTDTQYF.

The chain is built from TRBV12-3 or TRBV12-4 and TRBJ2-7; TRBD1 matches 9 bases. The ends lost 5 bases at V and 7 bases at J; junction bases unmatched: 9. This CDR3 is built from 14 residues. CDR3 residues: CASSGTGFLREQYF. CDR3 bases: TGTGCCAGCAGTGGGACAGGGTTCTTGAGGGAGCAGTACTTC.

In this sample, this clonotype turned up a few times. The chain combines TRBV5-1 with TRBJ2-7; TRBD1 agrees at 7 bases. The J segment lost 6 bases and the V segment lost 4 bases, leaving 10 bases of the junction unmatched. In germline, CDR1 is SGHRS, CDR2 YFSETQ. The CDR3 is 14 residues long. CDR3 loop: CASSGDSRGREQYF. As DNA, the CDR3 is TGCGCCAGCAGCGGGGACAGCCGTGGGCGCGAGCAGTACTTC.

This clonotype appeared many times. The V gene is TRBV15, the J gene TRBJ2-3; weak D call: TRBD2 (7 bases). With 1 base removed from V and 0 bases from J, the gap between germline ends came to 8 bases. There are 15 residues in the CDR3. Germline V gene lookup returns CDR1 LNHNV and CDR2 YYDKDF (reference sequence). Written as DNA, the CDR3 is TGTGCCACCAGCAGAGGCGGGGGCAGCACAGATACGCAGTATTTT. Protein: CATSRGGGSTDTQYF.

This clonotype has more than one count but fewer than ten. A junction boundary mismatches the germline segment, possibly from a read error. This sequence joins TRBV3-1 and TRBJ2-7; D not certain. CDR1 LGHDT and CDR2 YNNKEL come from the germline V gene (reference sequence). This CDR3 is built from 13 residues. The CDR3 region has the DNA TGTGCCAGCAGCCAAGTGTCCTCCCACGAGCAGTACTTC. Amino acids: CASSQVSSHEQYF.

This clonotype was counted many times. The V call is TRBV6-5, the J call TRBJ2-7; the match to TRBD1 covers 8 bases. This CDR3 is built from 16 residues. Trimming took 0 bases from V and 2 from J; bases not matched to a gene: 6. Looked up from germline, CDR1 is MNHEY and CDR2 is SVGAGI. The CDR3: CASSYSGQGTAYEQYF. The CDR3 bases are TGTGCCAGCAGTTACTCTGGACAGGGTACGGCCTACGAGCAGTACTTC.

In its sample, this clonotype was seen a few times. The V call is TRBV5-4, the J call TRBJ2-1; D is uncertain. In germline, CDR1 is SGHNT, CDR2 YYREEE (reference sequence). Trimming left V 5 bases short and J 4 bases short, with 16 bases between. This CDR3 has 15 residues. The CDR3 nucleotides are TGTGCCAGCAGTGTCTCCCAGGATGCTTACAATGAGCAGTTCTTC. Residues: CASSVSQDAYNEQFF.

The CDR3 loop reads CATSIRGGSEQFF. The DNA for the CDR3 is TGTGCCACCAGCATAAGGGGAGGGTCTGAGCAGTTCTTC. The rearrangement links TRBV15 to TRBJ2-1, with 7 nucleotides matching TRBD2. V gave up 4 bases and J gave up 9 bases; unmatched junction bases: 6. This CDR3 is 13 amino acids long. Germline CDR1 LNHNV, CDR2 YYDKDF (reference sequence).

This chain connects TRBV9 to TRBJ2-3, with 9 bases fitting TRBD2. This CDR3 comprises 15 residues. J lost 0 bases, V lost 4 bases, and 3 bases had no gene match. Germline CDR1 reads SGDLS; CDR2 reads YYNGEE. As DNA, the CDR3 is TGTGCCAGCAGCCAGCGGGGGGTTAGCACAGATACGCAGTATTTT. Protein product: CASSQRGVSTDTQYF. The full variable domain, its missing parts supplied by reference TRBV9 and TRBJ2-3, is DSGVTQTPKHLITATGQRVTLRCSPRSGDLSVYWYQQSLDQGLQFLIQYYNGEERAKGNILERFSAQQFPDLHSELNLSSLELGDSALYFCASSQRGVSTDTQYFGPGTRLTVL.

The J gene is TRBJ2-1, the V gene TRBV2; D is undetermined. Germline V CDR1 and CDR2: SNHLY, FYNNEI. V was cut by 1 base and J by 4 bases, with 2 bases left in between. This CDR3 region has 12 residues. The CDR3 loop is CASSEEYNEQFF. The CDR3 bases are TGTGCCAGCAGTGAAGAGTACAATGAGCAGTTCTTC.

J is TRBJ2-3 and V is TRBV20-1, with 9 bases identical to TRBD2. CDR1 and CDR2 from the germline V gene are DFQATT and SNEGSKA (reference sequence). V shed 5 bases, J shed 4 bases, and the junction held 10 bases outside the gene matches. The CDR3 runs to 15 residues. CDR3 DNA: TGCAGTGCTGGGCGGGGTAGCGGGAGTGCAGATACGCAGTATTTT. Translation: CSAGRGSGSADTQYF.

This clonotype was seen repeatedly, ten times or more. This rearrangement joins TRBV5-1 to TRBJ2-3, with D perhaps matching TRBD2 (6 bases). Germline values: CDR1 SGHRS, CDR2 YFSETQ. Deletions cut 4 bases from V and 2 bases from J, with 14 bases between. The CDR3 contains 15 residues. The CDR3 here is CASSLRIAATDTQYF. The CDR3 DNA reads as TGCGCCAGCAGCCTGAGAATAGCGGCCACAGATACGCAGTATTTT.

The genes are TRBV6-1 and TRBJ2-1; no clear D gene. The germline V and J ends were trimmed by 6 bases and 10 bases, with 16 bases remaining between them. This CDR3 has 13 residues. CDR1 and CDR2 from the germline V gene are MNHNS and SASEGT. The CDR3 protein is CASSPISVDEQFF. CDR3 DNA: TGTGCCAGCAGCCCGATTTCAGTTGACGAGCAGTTCTTC.

This clonotype was detected a few times. The CDR3, as DNA: TGCAGTGCCATATCCCCTAGCGGGAGGGACTCCTACAATGAGCAGTTCTTC. The encoded protein is CSAISPSGRDSYNEQFF. The J gene is TRBJ2-1, the V gene TRBV20-1; 12 bases are shared with TRBD2. Germline-derived CDR1 and CDR2 are DFQATT and SNEGSKA (reference sequence). After removal of 6 bases from V and 0 bases from J, the junction contained 9 bases not matched to a gene. The length of the CDR3 is 17 residues.

This clonotype has at least ten counts. The J gene is TRBJ1-1, the V gene TRBV5-1; 12 positions match TRBD1. CDR1 and CDR2 from the germline V gene are SGHRS and YFSETQ. The J segment lost 3 bases and the V segment lost 9 bases, leaving 12 bases of the junction unmatched. The length of the CDR3 is 16 residues. DNA of the CDR3: TGCGCCACCCAGGGCGGGACAGGGGGCGAGGACACTGAAGCTTTCTTT. Amino acid sequence: CATQGGTGGEDTEAFF.

This clonotype was counted a few times. The chain recombines TRBV27 with TRBJ2-2, with TRBD2 matching over 13 bases. Germline assignment: CDR1 MNHEY and CDR2 SMNVEV (reference sequence). This CDR3 has 19 amino acids. V gave up 0 bases and J gave up 5 bases; unmatched junction bases: 9. The CDR3, as DNA: TGTGCCAGCAGTTTATCCCGCGGCTGGACTAGCGGGAGAACCGGGGAGCTGTTTTTT. It encodes CASSLSRGWTSGRTGELFF.

This sequence joins TRBV5-5 and TRBJ2-2, with D hard to call. Trimming took off 4 bases at V and 2 bases at J, with 12 bases between the two ends. CDR1 and CDR2 (germline): SGHKS, YYEKEE (reference sequence). The CDR3 covers 15 residues. The CDR3 bases are TGTGCCAGCAGCCCCGATGGGCTAAACACCGGGGAGCTGTTTTTT. This encodes CASSPDGLNTGELFF.

This clonotype was seen ten or more times. V is TRBV20-1 and J is TRBJ1-1, with D perhaps matching TRBD1 (5 bases). Germline assignment: CDR1 DFQATT and CDR2 SNEGSKA (reference sequence). V was trimmed by 2 bases and J by 3 bases, leaving 10 bases between them. The CDR3 runs to 13 residues. The CDR3 sequence: CSARKGVDTEAFF. The CDR3 DNA reads as TGCAGTGCTAGAAAAGGGGTGGACACTGAAGCTTTCTTT.

This chain links TRBV7-6 with TRBJ2-1, with D perhaps matching TRBD1 (6 bases). Germline CDR1 SGHVS, CDR2 FNYEAQ. Trimming pared 3 bases from V and 9 bases from J, leaving 9 bases between. This CDR3 has 12 amino acids. CDR3 DNA sequence: TGTGCCAGCAGCTTCGTGGGGGCTGAGCAGTTCTTC. This translates into CASSFVGAEQFF.

Ten or more counts support this clonotype. V and J are TRBV27 and TRBJ2-7, with D unclear. In germline, CDR1 is MNHEY, CDR2 SMNVEV (reference sequence). V lost 0 bases to trimming and J lost 3 bases, with 12 bases between them. This CDR3 region has 15 residues. The CDR3 nucleotides read TGTGCCAGCAGTTTATCCCGGGTAATGGTCTACGAGCAGTACTTC. It translates to CASSLSRVMVYEQYF.

Only a few counts were recorded for this clonotype. V gene TRBV14 combines with J gene TRBJ2-7; a weak D match, TRBD2 (6 bases). In germline, CDR1 is SGHDN, CDR2 FVKESK. V was pared by 4 bases and J by 5 bases, with 9 bases between. The CDR3 has 12 amino acids. Written as DNA, the CDR3 is TGTGCCAGCAGCCCCGGGAGTCACGAGCAGTACTTC. It specifies CASSPGSHEQYF.

This clonotype occurred many times. The chain links TRBV7-2 to TRBJ2-1, with unresolved D. The germline V gene encodes CDR1 SGHTA and CDR2 FQGNSA. The ends were cut back, 3 bases at V and 5 bases at J, with 11 bases in the middle. The CDR3 extends over 14 amino acids. The CDR3 coding sequence is TGTGCCAGCAGCTTTTATAGACCCAACAATGAGCAGTTCTTC. Translation: CASSFYRPNNEQFF.

This clonotype was observed at least ten times. The chain carries TRBV24-1 and TRBJ1-5; D possibly corresponds to TRBD1 (5 bases). Germline values: CDR1 KGHDR, CDR2 SFDVKD. This CDR3 is built from 12 residues. The V end was cut by 7 bases, the J end by 6 bases, with 9 bases between. CDR3 bases: TGTGCCACCAGCAGGGTAGGTCAGCCCCAGCATTTT. Its protein product is CATSRVGQPQHF.

This clonotype was picked up many times. V is TRBV25-1 and J is TRBJ1-1, with 7 bases matching TRBD1. The CDR3 length is 14 residues. Germline CDR1 is MGHDK and CDR2 is SYGVNS. With V trimmed by 4 bases and J by 6 bases, 8 bases remained unmatched. CDR3 in amino acids: CASSAQGVVAEAFF. The CDR3 nucleotides are TGTGCCAGCAGTGCTCAGGGGGTAGTCGCTGAAGCTTTCTTT. The full variable domain, rest sourced from reference TRBV25-1 and TRBJ1-1, is EADIYQTPRYLVIGTGKKITLECSQTMGHDKMYWYQQDPGMELHLIHYSYGVNSTEKGDLSSESTVSRIRTEHFPLTLESARPSHTSQYLCASSAQGVVAEAFFGQGTRLTVV.